The rows below give T cell receptor beta chains drawn from one sample of a study of cytomegalovirus exposure and HLA in healthy donors. Repertoires were generated with immunoSEQ multiplex PCR, while TCRdb's copy carries only in-frame clones and drops some. The table has 250,000 or so clones, 80% to 95% seen once; the top ten hold approximately 1.5%. Sequencing was carried out using PBMCs. The receptors come from a girl aged 2-10 years in good health and CMV-seronegative. The conserved cysteine and the conserved F or W are not part of the CDR3 here.

length,V,CDR3
15,TRBV5-1,ASSLEATGQGHEKLF
12,TRBV27,LSSRTASTDTQY
15,TRBV19,ASRLGGATVGANVLT
11,TRBV5-5,ASSQTRSGELF
12,TRBV30,AWSVHRRQEKLF
15,TRBV10-1,ASSAQRTIRSTDTQY
13,TRBV30,AWSVRQGGNQPQH
13,TRBV6-6,ASSYGTSGVNEQF
13,TRBV27,ASSSYTGGWTEAF
17,TRBV5-6,ASSSPGLAGPKSSYEQY
11,TRBV15,ATSRNDREPST
13,TRBV29-1,SVGWDRRSTDTQY
10,TRBV29-1,SARGSDYGYT
13,TRBV7-9,ASSQGRWQGEGYT
12,TRBV13,ASSTGQGVDEQY
12,TRBV2,ASSALQGNQPQH